The rows below give T cell receptor beta chains drawn from one sample of a study of human T cells and chemical hapten exposure. Using its own MiXCR run on the RACE reads, TCRdb lists one record per CDR3 protein. In the table there are around 360,000 distinct CDR3 sequences, over 6% of which are singletons. The input for sequencing was whole blood, taken in connection with sensitization to the hapten diphenylcyclopropenone (DPC). The receptors derive from a woman between 18 and 29 years old with alopecia areata. Some clones in this sample may be carry-over from other donors' samples. CDR3s include the opening cysteine and the closing phenylalanine or tryptophan. The D gene is left open where the match is weak.

TRBV20-1,TRBJ2-3,TRBD2,CSAGRSGRSTDTQYF
TRBV4-3,TRBJ2-6,-,CASSQLAGDSGANVLTF
TRBV5-4,TRBJ1-6,TRBD1,CASSFGGTGESPLHF
TRBV18,TRBJ2-3,TRBD1,CASSPPGQGATDTQYF
TRBV11-2,TRBJ2-2,-,CASSWQGVGPGELFF
TRBV7-9,TRBJ2-3,TRBD2,CASSLPGLAGGTQYF
TRBV9,TRBJ2-3,TRBD2,CVSSVVVSGATDTQYF
TRBV20-1,TRBJ1-5,-,CSARVSDNQPQHF
TRBV28,TRBJ1-4,TRBD1,CASSFPYRGGEKLFF
TRBV2,TRBJ1-6,-,CASRGSYNSPLHF
TRBV11-2,TRBJ2-4,-,CASSSPRTAIAKNIQYF
TRBV12-3/TRBV12-4,TRBJ1-5,-,CASSLSGAQPQHF
TRBV4-3,TRBJ2-3,TRBD2,CASSQDGVGAGAGDTQYF
TRBV2,TRBJ2-7,TRBD1,CASRPTDRGWFEQYF
TRBV2,TRBJ2-3,TRBD1,CASRDRTGEADTQYF
TRBV5-1,TRBJ2-7,-,CASSSTGPGYEQYF
TRBV29-1,TRBJ1-4,TRBD1,CSVGENRGSEKLFF
TRBV4-3,TRBJ2-5,-,CASSQEPTGETQYF
TRBV20-1,TRBJ1-2,-,CSARDSYGYTF
TRBV7-9,TRBJ2-3,-,CASRSGALTDTQYF
TRBV4-1,TRBJ1-5,-,CASSFNGNQPQHF
TRBV7-2,TRBJ2-5,TRBD1,CASSPTGISETQYF
TRBV3-1,TRBJ1-1,-,CASRRQGEAFF
TRBV12-3/TRBV12-4,TRBJ2-3,TRBD1,CATIDVGGIGTDTQYF
TRBV29-1,TRBJ2-7,-,CSQTFKNSGKLAPGTPRRYEQYF
TRBV20-1,TRBJ2-7,-,CSARWDRGRYEQYF
TRBV6-2/TRBV6-3,TRBJ2-1,-,CASSYSDSPYNEQFF
TRBV5-4,TRBJ1-2,-,CASSLDREYGYTF
TRBV12-3/TRBV12-4,TRBJ2-3,TRBD2,CASTLEFPSGGSTDTQYF
TRBV4-1,TRBJ2-3,-,CASSYQWGAVTDTQYF
TRBV5-1,TRBJ2-7,TRBD2,CASSLTSGGHEQYF
TRBV7-9,TRBJ2-5,-,CASSLGTPASQETQYF
TRBV11-3,TRBJ2-7,TRBD1,CATRQGGEQYF
TRBV6-2/TRBV6-3,TRBJ2-3,-,CASRISGSTDTQYF
TRBV20-1,TRBJ1-5,-,CSARDLRDTLSGSNQPQHF
TRBV7-8,TRBJ1-1,-,CASSSRQSLSEAFF
TRBV6-5,TRBJ2-2,-,CAGGSNTGELFF
TRBV13,TRBJ1-6,-,CASSVITGLYNSPLHF
TRBV7-9,TRBJ2-3,-,CASSPPGLTSADTQYF
TRBV28,TRBJ2-1,-,CASITAAMWGAIGNEQFF
TRBV9,TRBJ2-1,TRBD2,CASSVGGLALYEQFF
TRBV5-4,TRBJ1-3,-,CASSLVTGPGNTIYF
TRBV4-1,TRBJ2-3,TRBD1,CASRLKFDRDRGTDTQYF
TRBV5-1,TRBJ2-7,-,CASSHSDLEFGEQYF
TRBV3-1,TRBJ1-3,TRBD1,CASRSGMGQGTASGNTIYF
TRBV24-1,TRBJ2-2,-,CATQRTDRKELFF
TRBV5-1,TRBJ2-3,TRBD1,CASTPGQATDTQYF
TRBV7-2,TRBJ1-2,TRBD1,CASSNEQGSYGYTF
TRBV5-1,TRBJ1-4,-,CASSLEASQNEKLFF
TRBV6-2/TRBV6-3,TRBJ2-3,-,CASSGRELTGTQYF
TRBV20-1,TRBJ1-1,TRBD1,CSARDRVMGTVNTEAFF
TRBV2,TRBJ2-7,-,CASSIESISYEQYF
TRBV4-3,TRBJ2-7,TRBD1,CASSQDQTGYEQYF
TRBV20-1,-,-,CSAALAMVTDTQHF
TRBV7-2,TRBJ1-1,-,CATQGFVGTEAFF
TRBV20-1,TRBJ1-3,-,CSASRFGQGNTIYF
TRBV12-3/TRBV12-4,TRBJ1-5,-,CASSFGTRDQPQHF
TRBV5-1,TRBJ1-2,TRBD1,CASSLESRGHGGYTF
TRBV6-9,TRBJ1-1,-,CASNIGRTVNTEAFF